There are many counts of the clone carrying this T cell receptor beta chain. V lost 6 bases to trimming and J lost 1 base, with 21 bases between them. Germline-derived CDR1 and CDR2 are SEHNR and FQNEAQ (reference sequence). The CDR3 contains 17 residues. The sample belongs to a study of T cells in Graves' hyperthyroidism and ophthalmopathy. The source material, RNA transcripts, was used to amplify TCR beta CDR3 regions. Researchers ran a first-round RT-PCR on the TCR CDR3 using the HTBI primer set. A single record per CDR3 protein comes from TCRdb applying MiXCR to the multiplex PCR reads. This sample has 250,000 or so distinct CDR3 sequences; roughly 15% occur once, and the top ten carry 30% to 35%.

Sequenced input: blood. This sequence was found in a woman aged 45-59 years with Graves' hyperthyroidism that later progressed to Graves' ophthalmopathy. V is TRBV7-9 and J is TRBJ1-1; weak D call: TRBD1 (6 bases). The CDR3 bases are TGTGCCAGCAGTCTACAGGGTCGGGGGCTCAAGAACACTGAAGCTTTCTTT. This sequence encodes CASSLQGRGLKNTEAFF.